A single sample gave rise to the 26 T cell receptor beta chains below, sequenced in a study of blood T cell repertoires in COVID-19. Sequencing was performed with immunoSEQ multiplex PCR; in TCRdb, only in-frame clones are kept and a portion is missing. Altogether 330,000 or so clones are present, around 90% being singletons, with the ten largest covering around 5%. Sequencing was performed on PBMCs or T cells enriched from blood (not recorded which). The receptor source for this set is a man aged 30-40 years who had recovered from COVID-19.

This clone was counted once. The rearrangement links TRBV7-3 to TRBJ2-1; 9 bases fit TRBD1. There are 14 residues in the CDR3. CDR1 and CDR2 from the germline V gene are SGHTA and FQGTGA. With 5 bases clipped from V and 7 bases from J, the junction kept 6 bases outside the gene matches. CDR3 amino acids: CASSQGQGTNEQFF. The DNA of the CDR3 is TGTGCCAGCAGCCAAGGACAGGGGACTAATGAGCAGTTCTTC.

The J gene is TRBJ1-2, the V gene TRBV2; 8 nucleotides align to TRBD1. Trimming cost V 5 bases and J 4 bases; bases outside gene matches: 9. Germline-derived CDR1 and CDR2 are SNHLY and FYNNEI. The CDR3 covers 15 residues. CDR3 region: CASSSLPTGGYGYTF. The CDR3 nucleotides read TGTGCCAGCAGTTCCCTTCCTACAGGGGGCTATGGCTACACCTTC.

This clone was detected ten times or more. The chain uses TRBV2 and TRBJ1-6; the D gene is possibly TRBD1 (6 bases). The CDR3 consists of 15 residues. From germline, CDR1 is SNHLY and CDR2 FYNNEI. Trimming shortened V by 5 bases and J by 9 bases, and 17 bases separated the two germline ends. For the CDR3, the DNA is TGTGCCAGCAGTCTAGGACAGCCCGGCGCTTCACCCCTCCACTTT. Encoded protein: CASSLGQPGASPLHF.

This chain links TRBV11-3 with TRBJ2-1; the D gene is possibly TRBD1 (5 bases). Trimming stripped 5 bases from V and 2 bases from J, with 22 bases between. Germline V gives CDR1 SGHNT, CDR2 YENEEA. This CDR3 region has 18 residues. CDR3 amino acids: CASSPPWAAGSTYNEQFF. The CDR3 DNA follows: TGTGCCAGCAGCCCCCCATGGGCGGCAGGGTCAACCTACAATGAGCAGTTCTTC.

The chain employs TRBV7-9 and TRBJ1-6; D might be TRBD1 (5 bases). This CDR3 has 17 amino acids. Trimming pared 0 bases from V and 0 bases from J, leaving 9 bases between. Germline V lookup: CDR1 SEHNR, CDR2 FQNEAQ (reference sequence). The CDR3 is CASSLAQGYSYNSPLHF. The CDR3 DNA is TGTGCCAGCAGCTTAGCGCAGGGTTACTCCTATAATTCACCCCTCCACTTT.

The J gene is TRBJ2-3, the V gene TRBV5-4, with 8 positions matching TRBD1. In germline, CDR1 is SGHNT, CDR2 YYREEE (reference sequence). The CDR3 consists of 15 residues. Trimming cost V 4 bases and J 0 bases; bases outside gene matches: 4. The CDR3 loop reads CASSRDRPSTDTQYF. DNA for the CDR3: TGTGCCAGCAGCAGGGACAGGCCCAGCACAGATACGCAGTATTTT.

The chain combines TRBV4-1 with TRBJ1-2; no reliable D call. CDR3 length: 16 residues. V lost 3 bases and J 4 bases, leaving 18 bases between the germline ends. Germline loops: CDR1 MGHRA, CDR2 YSYEKL. CDR3 residues: CASSHPDPLLSYGYTF. In nucleotides, the CDR3 is TGCGCCAGCAGCCACCCCGATCCACTTCTCTCCTATGGCTACACCTTC.

This chain uses TRBV15 with TRBJ2-3, with D possibly being TRBD2 (7 bases). CDR1 is LNHNV, CDR2 YYDKDF, per germline (reference sequence). The CDR3 is made up of 16 amino acids. The V end lost 0 bases, the J end lost 3 bases, and 13 bases lay between the germline ends. Written as DNA, the CDR3 is TGTGCCACCAGCAGAGAAAGGGGGGGCCATACAGATACGCAGTATTTT. Translated, it gives CATSRERGGHTDTQYF.

V usage is TRBV6-5 and J usage is TRBJ1-3; possible D gene TRBD1, 6 bases. Trimming cost V 6 bases and J 4 bases, with 13 bases left between them. The CDR3 runs 14 residues. Germline V gene lookup returns CDR1 MNHEY and CDR2 SVGAGI. The CDR3 DNA reads as TGTGCCAGCAGGCTACAGGGCTCCGGAAACACCATATATTTT. Translating gives CASRLQGSGNTIYF.

The genes are TRBV6-5 and TRBJ1-5, with 7 bases matching TRBD1. Germline V CDR1 and CDR2: MNHEY, SVGAGI. After removal of 5 bases from V and 0 bases from J, the junction contained 4 bases not matched to a gene. This CDR3 region has 15 residues. The CDR3 here is CASSNRGDSNQPQHF. In DNA, the CDR3 is TGTGCCAGCAGTAACAGGGGTGATAGCAATCAGCCCCAGCATTTT.

A single count supports this clone. The chain carries TRBV14 and TRBJ2-2; D ambiguous. Trimming stripped 4 bases from V and 8 bases from J, with 11 bases between. Germline V gene data show CDR1 as SGHDN and CDR2 as FVKESK. This CDR3 spans 13 amino acids. CDR3: CASSRQLEGELFF. For the CDR3, the DNA is TGTGCCAGCAGCCGACAACTTGAAGGGGAGCTGTTTTTT.

The genes are TRBV10-3 and TRBJ2-3; 12 bases align to TRBD2. Germline loops: CDR1 ENHRY, CDR2 SYGVKD. This CDR3 region has 19 residues. V lost 0 bases, J lost 0 bases, and 7 bases stayed unmatched. CDR3 sequence reads: CAISESTSGGTPSTDTQYF. The CDR3 DNA sequence: TGTGCCATCAGTGAGTCAACTAGCGGGGGGACCCCTAGCACAGATACGCAGTATTTT.

The CDR3, as DNA: TGTGCCAGCAGCCCCTCGGGACAGGACTACAATGAGCAGTTCTTC. This translates into CASSPSGQDYNEQFF. This chain links TRBV3-1 (or the pseudogene TRBV3-2) with TRBJ2-1; 8 nucleotides line up with TRBD1. Germline V lookup: CDR1 LGHDT, CDR2 YNNKEL (reference sequence). The ends lost 4 bases at V and 3 bases at J; junction bases unmatched: 5. The CDR3 is made up of 15 amino acids.

The genes are TRBV23-1 and TRBJ2-7, with 9 nucleotides matching TRBD2. TRBV23-1 is an ORF, and what it does is uncertain. CDR3 length equals 19 residues. The trim removed 0 bases at V and 4 bases at J, leaving 16 bases unmatched. The CDR3 DNA reads TGCGCCAGCAGTCAATCGCGGGCTAGCGGGGTCCGGTGTTCTTACGAGCAGTACTTC. Translation gives CASSQSRASGVRCSYEQYF.

J is TRBJ1-6 and V is TRBV19; no clear D gene. The CDR3 runs 15 residues. V lost 0 bases and J lost 5, with 8 bases in between. Per the germline V gene, CDR1 is LNHDA and CDR2 is SQIVND (reference sequence). The CDR3 spells CASSIEGLNNSPLHF. Written as DNA, the CDR3 is TGTGCCAGTAGTATAGAGGGCCTTAATAATTCACCCCTCCACTTT.

The chain has TRBV5-6 and TRBJ2-3; TRBD2 aligns across 9 bases. V lost 6 bases, J lost 1 base, and 9 bases stayed unmatched. CDR1 and CDR2 from the germline V gene are SGHDT and YYEEEE. This CDR3 region has 16 residues. The CDR3 coding sequence is TGTGCCAGCACAGACTATAGCGGGGGAGGCACAGATACGCAGTATTTT. Protein sequence: CASTDYSGGGTDTQYF.

V and J are TRBV28 and TRBJ1-2, with TRBD1 matching 7 bases. The ends lost 5 bases at V and 4 bases at J; junction bases unmatched: 13. Per germline, CDR1 MDHEN and CDR2 SYDVKM. CDR3 length: 16 residues. In DNA, the CDR3 is TGTGCCAGCAGTACAGGGGCGGAGGGGGTATTCTATGGCTACACCTTC. It yields the protein CASSTGAEGVFYGYTF.

The rearrangement links TRBV7-9 to TRBJ1-1; 7 nucleotides agree with TRBD1. The CDR3 loop spans 17 amino acids. The germline V gene has CDR1 SEHNR and CDR2 FQNEAQ (reference sequence). After removal of 5 bases from V and 1 base from J, the junction contained 13 bases not matched to a gene. The CDR3 protein is CASSPSTPRGKNTEAFF. CDR3 in DNA: TGTGCCAGCAGCCCATCCACTCCCAGGGGGAAGAACACTGAAGCTTTCTTT. The full variable domain, in which reference TRBV7-9 and TRBJ1-1 provide the parts outside the CDR3, is DTGVSQNPRHKITKRGQNVTFRCDPISEHNRLYWYRQTLGQGPEFLTYFQNEAQLEKSRLLSDRFSAERPKGSFSTLEIQRTEQGDSAMYLCASSPSTPRGKNTEAFFGQGTRLTVV.

CDR3 in amino acids: CASSEVQGNGYTF. The DNA for the CDR3 is TGTGCCAGCAGCGAAGTCCAGGGTAATGGCTACACCTTC. The J gene is TRBJ1-2, the V gene TRBV11-1, with a tentative D call TRBD1 (5 bases). The length of the CDR3 is 13 residues. Trimming cost V 5 bases and J 6 bases, with 13 bases left between them. CDR1 SGHAT and CDR2 FQDESV come from the germline V gene (reference sequence). Combining the CDR3 with reference TRBV11-1 and TRBJ1-2 gives the whole variable domain EAEVAQSPRYKITEKSQAVAFWCDPISGHATLYWYRQILGQGPELLVQFQDESVVDDSQLPKDRFSAERLKGVDSTLKIQPAELGDSAMYLCASSEVQGNGYTFGSGTRLTVV.

The chain carries TRBV14 and TRBJ1-2; D might be TRBD1 (5 bases). Germline CDR1 reads SGHDN; CDR2 reads FVKESK. V lost 1 base, J lost 7 bases, and 16 bases lay in between. CDR3 size: 15 residues. DNA of the CDR3: TGTGCCAGCAGCCAAGTAGGAATAGGAAGGGGTGGCTACACCTTC. Its protein product is CASSQVGIGRGGYTF.

J is TRBJ1-2 and V is TRBV7-9; 8 bases line up with TRBD1. CDR1 is SEHNR, CDR2 FQNEAQ, per germline (reference sequence). CDR3 size: 14 residues. Trimming cost V 0 bases and J 6 bases; bases outside gene matches: 3. The CDR3 is CASSLAQGVHGYTF. In nucleotides, the CDR3 is TGTGCCAGCAGCTTAGCACAGGGGGTACATGGCTACACCTTC.

This clone was detected once. J is TRBJ1-1 and V is TRBV10-3; D possibly corresponds to TRBD1 (5 bases). Trimming took 3 bases from V and 1 from J, leaving 9 bases between them. This CDR3 has 14 residues. The germline V gene has CDR1 ENHRY and CDR2 SYGVKD. The CDR3: CAISERTSNTEAFF. For the CDR3, the DNA is TGTGCCATCAGTGAACGGACATCGAACACTGAAGCTTTCTTT.

This chain links TRBV28 with TRBJ2-3; the match to TRBD1 covers 7 bases. The CDR3 is made up of 16 amino acids. Germline V gene lookup returns CDR1 MDHEN and CDR2 SYDVKM. V lost 3 bases, J lost 4 bases, and 10 bases stayed unmatched. The CDR3 loop is CASSFRATGLADTQYF. The CDR3 coding sequence is TGTGCCAGCAGTTTTCGGGCGACAGGGCTGGCAGATACGCAGTATTTT.

V usage is TRBV19 and J usage is TRBJ2-1; 9 nucleotides line up with TRBD2. V lost 0 bases and J lost 8; bases outside the gene matches: 8. Germline CDR1 LNHDA, CDR2 SQIVND (reference sequence). CDR3 length: 16 amino acids. The chain's CDR3 is CASSIDEASGVDEQFF. CDR3 DNA sequence: TGTGCCAGTAGTATAGATGAGGCTAGCGGGGTGGATGAGCAGTTCTTC.

CDR3 nucleotide sequence: TGTGCCAGCAGCCAAGATCGGGCCTGGGGGGGAGACACAGATACGCAGTATTTT. It is translated as CASSQDRAWGGDTDTQYF. J is TRBJ2-3 and V is TRBV14; TRBD2 matches 7 bases. CDR3 length: 18 residues. The germline V gene has CDR1 SGHDN and CDR2 FVKESK. The trim removed 0 bases at V and 2 bases at J, leaving 11 bases unmatched. The full variable domain, in which reference TRBV14 and TRBJ2-3 provide the parts outside the CDR3, is EAGVTQFPSHSVIEKGQTVTLRCDPISGHDNLYWYRRVMGKEIKFLLHFVKESKQDESGMPNNRFLAERTGGTYSTLKVQPAELEDSGVYFCASSQDRAWGGDTDTQYFGPGTRLTVL.

This chain joins TRBV30 and TRBJ2-3; the D is unclear. V shed 2 bases and J shed 1 base, with 7 bases lying between them. The V gene's germline CDR1 is GTSNPN and CDR2 SVGIG (reference sequence). The CDR3 extends over 13 amino acids. As DNA, the CDR3 is TGTGCCTGGAGTCGTGTAGGCACAGATACGCAGTATTTT. It translates to CAWSRVGTDTQYF.